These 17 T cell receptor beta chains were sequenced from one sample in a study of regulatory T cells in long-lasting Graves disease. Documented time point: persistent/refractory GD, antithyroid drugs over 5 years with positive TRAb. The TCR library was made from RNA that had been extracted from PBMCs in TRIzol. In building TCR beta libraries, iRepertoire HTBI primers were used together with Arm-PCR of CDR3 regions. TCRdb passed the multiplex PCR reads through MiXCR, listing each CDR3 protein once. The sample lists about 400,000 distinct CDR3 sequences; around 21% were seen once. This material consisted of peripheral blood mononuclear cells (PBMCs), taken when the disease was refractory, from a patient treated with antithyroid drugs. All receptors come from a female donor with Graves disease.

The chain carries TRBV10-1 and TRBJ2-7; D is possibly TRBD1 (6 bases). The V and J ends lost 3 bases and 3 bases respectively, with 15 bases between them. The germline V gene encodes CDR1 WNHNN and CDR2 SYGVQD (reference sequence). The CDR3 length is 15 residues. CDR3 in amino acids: CASSEQQTGIYEQYF. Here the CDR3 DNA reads TGCGCCAGCAGTGAACAGCAAACAGGGATCTACGAGCAGTACTTC.

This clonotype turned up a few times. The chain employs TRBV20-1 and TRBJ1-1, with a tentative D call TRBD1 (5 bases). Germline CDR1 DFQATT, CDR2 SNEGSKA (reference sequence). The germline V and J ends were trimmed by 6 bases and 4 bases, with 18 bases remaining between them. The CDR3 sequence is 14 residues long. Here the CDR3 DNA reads TGCAGTGCACTCCCATTAGTGGGGGGCACTGAAGCTTTCTTT. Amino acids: CSALPLVGGTEAFF.

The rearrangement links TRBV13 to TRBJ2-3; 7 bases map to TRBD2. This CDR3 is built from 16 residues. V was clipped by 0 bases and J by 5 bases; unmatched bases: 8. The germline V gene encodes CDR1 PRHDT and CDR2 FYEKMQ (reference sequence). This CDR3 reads CASSLGGAGFRDTQYF. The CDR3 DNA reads TGTGCCAGCAGCTTAGGAGGAGCGGGATTCAGAGATACGCAGTATTTT.

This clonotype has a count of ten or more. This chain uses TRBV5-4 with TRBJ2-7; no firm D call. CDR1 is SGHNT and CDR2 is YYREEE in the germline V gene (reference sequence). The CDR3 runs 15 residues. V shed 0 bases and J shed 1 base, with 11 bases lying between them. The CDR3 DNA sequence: TGTGCCAGCAGCTTGGCGAACACCGTATCCTACGAGCAGTACTTC. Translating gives CASSLANTVSYEQYF.

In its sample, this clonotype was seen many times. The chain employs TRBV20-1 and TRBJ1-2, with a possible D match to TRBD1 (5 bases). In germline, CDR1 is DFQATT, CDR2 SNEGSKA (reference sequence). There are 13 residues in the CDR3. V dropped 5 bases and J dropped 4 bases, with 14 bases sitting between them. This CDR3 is CSAAVGRLYGYTF. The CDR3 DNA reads TGCAGTGCTGCCGTGGGGCGCCTCTATGGCTACACCTTC.

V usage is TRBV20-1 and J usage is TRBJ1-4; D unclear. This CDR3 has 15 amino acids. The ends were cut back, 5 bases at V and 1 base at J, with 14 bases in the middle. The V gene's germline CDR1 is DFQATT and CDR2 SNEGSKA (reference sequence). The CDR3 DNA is TGCAGTGCTGCGGGGTTGGCGGGAACTAATGAAAAACTGTTTTTT. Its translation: CSAAGLAGTNEKLFF.

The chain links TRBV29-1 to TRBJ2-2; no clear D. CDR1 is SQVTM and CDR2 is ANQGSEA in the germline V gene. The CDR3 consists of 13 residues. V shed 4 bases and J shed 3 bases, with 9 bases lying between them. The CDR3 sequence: CSVGLSYTGELFF. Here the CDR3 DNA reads TGCAGCGTTGGTCTGTCCTACACCGGGGAGCTGTTTTTT.

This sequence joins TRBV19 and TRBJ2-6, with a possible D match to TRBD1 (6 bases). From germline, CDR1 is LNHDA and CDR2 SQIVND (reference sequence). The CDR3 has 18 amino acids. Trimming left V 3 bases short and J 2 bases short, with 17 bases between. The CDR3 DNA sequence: TGTGCCAGTAGTATGGGGGCCAGGGGATTAACTGGGGCCAACGTCCTGACTTTC. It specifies CASSMGARGLTGANVLTF.

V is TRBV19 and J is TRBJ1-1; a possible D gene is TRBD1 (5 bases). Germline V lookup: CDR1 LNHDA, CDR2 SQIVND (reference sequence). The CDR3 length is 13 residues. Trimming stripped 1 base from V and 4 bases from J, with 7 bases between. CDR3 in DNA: TGTGCCAGTAGTATAGTTCAGGGCACTGAAGCTTTCTTT. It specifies CASSIVQGTEAFF.

The CDR3 bases are TGTGCCATCAGTGAGTTTGGTAGCGGGAGTACAGATACGCAGTATTTT. Translated, it gives CAISEFGSGSTDTQYF. This rearrangement joins TRBV10-3 to TRBJ2-3; 9 positions agree with TRBD2. Germline V lookup: CDR1 ENHRY, CDR2 SYGVKD. The trim removed 1 base at V and 3 bases at J, leaving 5 bases unmatched. The CDR3 extends over 16 amino acids.

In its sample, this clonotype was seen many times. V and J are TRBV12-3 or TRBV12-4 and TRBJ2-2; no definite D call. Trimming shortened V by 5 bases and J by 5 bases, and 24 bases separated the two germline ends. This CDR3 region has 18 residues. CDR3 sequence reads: CASSPPPVWRTWTGELFF. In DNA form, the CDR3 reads TGTGCCAGCAGTCCTCCCCCAGTCTGGAGAACATGGACCGGGGAGCTGTTTTTT.

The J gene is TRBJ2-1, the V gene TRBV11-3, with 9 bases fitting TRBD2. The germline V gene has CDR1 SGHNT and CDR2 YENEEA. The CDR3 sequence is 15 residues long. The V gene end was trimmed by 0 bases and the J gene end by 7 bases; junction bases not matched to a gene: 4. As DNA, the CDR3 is TGTGCCAGCAGCTTAGATAGCGGGAGTGTGAATGAGCAGTTCTTC. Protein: CASSLDSGSVNEQFF.

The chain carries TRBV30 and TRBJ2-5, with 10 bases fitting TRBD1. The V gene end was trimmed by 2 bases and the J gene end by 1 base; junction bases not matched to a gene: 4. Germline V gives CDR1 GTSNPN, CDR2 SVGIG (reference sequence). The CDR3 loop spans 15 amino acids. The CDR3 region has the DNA TGTGCCTGGAGTACCGGGACAGGGGCCCAAGAGACCCAGTACTTC. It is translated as CAWSTGTGAQETQYF.

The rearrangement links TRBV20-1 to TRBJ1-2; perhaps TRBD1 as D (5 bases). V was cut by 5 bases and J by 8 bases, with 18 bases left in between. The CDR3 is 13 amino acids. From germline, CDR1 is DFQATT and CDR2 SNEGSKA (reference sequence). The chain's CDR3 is CSAPRDQGLGYTF. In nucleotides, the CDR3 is TGCAGTGCTCCCCGGGACCAGGGATTGGGCTACACCTTC.

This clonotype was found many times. In nucleotides, the CDR3 is TGTGCCAGCAGTGGGGACCAGAACACTGAAGCTTTCTTT. This sequence encodes CASSGDQNTEAFF. The chain combines TRBV2 with TRBJ1-1, with D perhaps matching TRBD1 (5 bases). The CDR3 is made up of 13 amino acids. The V gene's germline CDR1 is SNHLY and CDR2 FYNNEI. The V end lost 4 bases, the J end lost 1 base, and 7 bases lay between the germline ends.

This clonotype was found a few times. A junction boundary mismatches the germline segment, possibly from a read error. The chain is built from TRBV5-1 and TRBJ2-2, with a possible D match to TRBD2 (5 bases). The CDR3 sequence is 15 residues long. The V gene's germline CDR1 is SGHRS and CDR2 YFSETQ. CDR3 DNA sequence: TGCGCCAGCAGCTTGATTTCTCCGTCGATCGGGGAGCTGCTTTTT. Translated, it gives CASSLISPSIGELLF. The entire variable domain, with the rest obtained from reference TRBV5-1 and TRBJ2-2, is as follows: KAGVTQTPRYLIKTRGQQVTLSCSPISGHRSVSWYQQTPGQGLQFLFEYFSETQRNKGNFPGRFSGRQFSNSRSEMNVSTLELGDSALYLCASSLISPSIGELLFGEGSRLTVL.

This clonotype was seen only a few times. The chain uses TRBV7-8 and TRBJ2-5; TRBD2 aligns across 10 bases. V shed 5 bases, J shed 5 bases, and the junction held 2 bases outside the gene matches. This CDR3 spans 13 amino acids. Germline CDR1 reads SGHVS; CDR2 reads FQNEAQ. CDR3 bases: TGTGCCAGCAGCGTTAGCGGGAGGGAGACCCAGTACTTC. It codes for CASSVSGRETQYF.